The 20 T cell receptor beta chains below come from one sample, sequenced in a study of blood T cell repertoires in COVID-19. The method was immunoSEQ multiplex PCR; TCRdb's version includes in-frame clones alone and lacks a portion of them. The table records 100,000 to 150,000 clones, around 88% of them present only once. The sequenced sample was peripheral blood. These receptors came from a man in his 60s with COVID-19, enrolled during active disease.

The chain is built from TRBV5-4 and TRBJ2-7; TRBD2 agrees at 9 bases. This CDR3 contains 17 residues. J lost 0 bases, V lost 0 bases, and 7 bases had no gene match. Germline CDR1 reads SGHNT; CDR2 reads YYREEE (reference sequence). DNA of the CDR3: TGTGCCAGCAGCTTGGAACTAGCGGGCCCCCGCTCCTACGAGCAGTACTTC. Translation gives CASSLELAGPRSYEQYF.

The rearrangement joins TRBV7-2 to TRBJ1-3; tentatively, D is TRBD1 (6 bases). Germline V gene data show CDR1 as SGHTA and CDR2 as FQGNSA. Trimming pared 1 base from V and 0 bases from J, leaving 13 bases between. The CDR3 is 17 residues long. The CDR3 reads CASSLGARGISGNTIYF. CDR3 nucleotides: TGTGCCAGCAGCTTAGGGGCCAGGGGAATCTCTGGAAACACCATATATTTT.

This chain connects TRBV21-1 to TRBJ1-5. TRBV21-1 is assigned pseudogene status. This CDR3 is 15 amino acids long. The chain's CDR3 is CASSKALGGNQPQHF. In DNA, the CDR3 is TGTGCCAGCAGCAAAGCATTGGGGGGTAATCAGCCCCAGCATTTT.

The chain uses TRBV7-8 and TRBJ1-3, with 9 bases matching TRBD1. Looked up from germline, CDR1 is SGHVS and CDR2 is FQNEAQ. The CDR3 covers 14 residues. The V segment lost 6 bases and the J segment 5 bases; nucleotides outside the gene matches: 5. The CDR3 DNA follows: TGTGCCAGCAGGCCCGGGACAGGGAGAAACACCATATATTTT. Protein sequence: CASRPGTGRNTIYF.

The CDR3 region is CASSSGTTNTEAFF. In DNA form, the CDR3 reads TGTGCCAGCAGTTCCGGGACAACGAACACTGAAGCTTTCTTT. The genes are TRBV2 and TRBJ1-1, with a tentative D call TRBD1 (6 bases). The CDR3 is 14 amino acids. Germline V gene data show CDR1 as SNHLY and CDR2 as FYNNEI. With 5 bases removed from V and 1 base from J, the gap between germline ends came to 11 bases.

The chain has TRBV29-1 and TRBJ1-5; 8 positions agree with TRBD1. V trimming: 4 bases; J trimming: 5 bases; junction bases outside the gene matches: 7. The CDR3 length is 14 residues. CDR1 is SQVTM and CDR2 is ANQGSEA in the germline V gene. The CDR3 region has the DNA TGCAGCGTTGTCGACAGGGGTATGGATCAGCCCCAGCATTTT. Amino acid sequence: CSVVDRGMDQPQHF.

The chain joins TRBV19 to TRBJ2-2; 9 positions agree with TRBD2. There are 19 residues in the CDR3. Losses at the gene ends were 1 base for V and 4 bases for J; bases not matched to a gene: 13. Germline-derived CDR1 and CDR2 are LNHDA and SQIVND (reference sequence). CDR3 region: CASSIGPIGLAGSTGELFF. The DNA of the CDR3 is TGTGCCAGTAGTATAGGCCCCATCGGGCTAGCGGGGTCCACCGGGGAGCTGTTTTTT.

J is TRBJ2-3 and V is TRBV5-1; TRBD2 matches 11 bases. V gave up 2 bases and J gave up 3 bases; unmatched junction bases: 2. The germline CDR1 and CDR2 sequences are SGHRS and YFSETQ. The CDR3 is 15 amino acids. CDR3 coding DNA: TGCGCCAGCAGCTTCGTAGCGGGGGGGACAGATACGCAGTATTTT. Translation gives CASSFVAGGTDTQYF.

The chain recombines TRBV9 with TRBJ2-1, with 12 bases that match TRBD2. Germline V CDR1 and CDR2: SGDLS, YYNGEE. The CDR3 sequence is 18 residues long. After removal of 0 bases from V and 8 bases from J, the junction contained 12 bases not matched to a gene. CDR3 sequence reads: CASSVEGLAGGLLDEQFF. The CDR3 coding sequence is TGTGCCAGCAGCGTAGAGGGGCTAGCGGGGGGGCTCCTCGATGAGCAGTTCTTC.

J is TRBJ1-1 and V is TRBV5-1, with D possibly matching TRBD1 (5 bases). V was cut by 4 bases and J by 5 bases, with 18 bases left in between. The germline V gene encodes CDR1 SGHRS and CDR2 YFSETQ. This CDR3 spans 15 amino acids. In DNA, the CDR3 is TGCGCCAGCAGCATGACCCAGGGAAGCGGGACTGAAGCTTTCTTT. Translated: CASSMTQGSGTEAFF.

The chain employs TRBV3-1 (or the pseudogene TRBV3-2) and TRBJ2-1, with 8 bases aligning to TRBD2. Germline V gene data show CDR1 as LGHDT and CDR2 as YNNKEL (reference sequence). CDR3 length: 16 residues. With V trimmed by 4 bases and J by 0 bases, 5 bases remained unmatched. The CDR3: CASSRGSGGSYNEQFF. Here the CDR3 DNA reads TGTGCCAGCAGCCGGGGGAGCGGGGGCTCCTACAATGAGCAGTTCTTC.

The V gene is TRBV6-2 or TRBV6-3, the J gene TRBJ2-1, with TRBD2 identical over 9 bases. The V gene end was trimmed by 5 bases and the J gene end by 6 bases; junction bases not matched to a gene: 11. The CDR3 has 16 residues. CDR1 is MNHEY, CDR2 SVGEGT, per germline. CDR3 bases: TGTGCCAGCAGTCTTGCTCGGGCTAGCGGGGTCAATGAGCAGTTCTTC. Encoded protein: CASSLARASGVNEQFF.

This clone was counted a single time. V usage is TRBV5-1 and J usage is TRBJ1-4, with 9 nucleotides matching TRBD1. Germline trimming cut 4 bases from V and 8 bases from J; bases unmatched to any gene: 6. This CDR3 is 14 amino acids long. From germline, CDR1 is SGHRS and CDR2 YFSETQ. The CDR3 DNA follows: TGCGCCAGCAGCCCGACAGGGGGGGAGGAAAAACTGTTTTTT. It encodes CASSPTGGEEKLFF.

V usage is TRBV7-3 and J usage is TRBJ1-1; possible D gene TRBD1, 6 bases. CDR1 is SGHTA and CDR2 is FQGTGA in the germline V gene. This CDR3 is built from 14 residues. V shed 3 bases and J shed 1 base, with 9 bases lying between them. CDR3 protein: CASSLTGQNTEAFF. In DNA form, the CDR3 reads TGTGCCAGCAGCTTGACAGGACAGAACACTGAAGCTTTCTTT.

Only one count was recorded for this clone. The CDR3 nucleotides read TGTGCCAGCAGCTTGGACAGTTACAATGAGCAGTTCTTC. Translation: CASSLDSYNEQFF. The V and J genes are TRBV7-3 and TRBJ2-1; the D gene is possibly TRBD1 (6 bases). V was trimmed by 3 bases and J by 4 bases, leaving 7 bases between them. CDR3 length: 13 residues. Germline V gives CDR1 SGHTA, CDR2 FQGTGA.

The gene calls are TRBV5-1 and TRBJ1-1, with D hard to call. Trimming stripped 1 base from V and 2 bases from J, with 9 bases between. Germline loops: CDR1 SGHRS, CDR2 YFSETQ. This CDR3 spans 14 amino acids. The DNA of the CDR3 is TGCGCCAGCAGCTTGCAGGTCAGAAACACTGAAGCTTTCTTT. It is translated as CASSLQVRNTEAFF.

CDR3 bases: TGTGCCAGCAGCCCGCTAGCGGGGATCACAGATACGCAGTATTTT. This codes for CASSPLAGITDTQYF. The V call is TRBV7-7, the J call TRBJ2-3, with TRBD2 identical over 9 bases. V gave up 5 bases and J gave up 2 bases; unmatched junction bases: 5. The CDR3 loop spans 15 amino acids. CDR1 SSHAT and CDR2 FNYEAQ come from the germline V gene (reference sequence).

V usage is TRBV6-5 and J usage is TRBJ1-1; 9 nucleotides line up with TRBD1. Germline V gene sequence: CDR1 MNHEY, CDR2 SVGAGI. The CDR3 totals 15 residues. V shed 2 bases and J 2 bases; nucleotides not matched to a gene: 3. The CDR3 protein is CASSYGQGSNTEAFF. The CDR3 DNA reads as TGTGCCAGCAGTTACGGACAGGGGAGTAACACTGAAGCTTTCTTT.

The rearrangement joins TRBV30 to TRBJ1-1; maybe TRBD1 (6 bases). Germline-derived CDR1 and CDR2 are GTSNPN and SVGIG (reference sequence). The CDR3 runs 13 residues. V lost 3 bases and J 2 bases, leaving 10 bases between the germline ends. CDR3 amino acids: CAWRYRVNTEAFF. The CDR3 DNA is TGTGCCTGGAGGTACAGGGTTAACACTGAAGCTTTCTTT.

The J gene is TRBJ2-1, the V gene TRBV9, with D possibly being TRBD2 (7 bases). The CDR3 sequence is 15 residues long. V lost 4 bases and J lost 9, with 20 bases in between. CDR1 SGDLS and CDR2 YYNGEE come from the germline V gene. The CDR3 sequence is CASSSRGTTYGEQFF. CDR3 sequence (DNA): TGTGCCAGCAGCTCTAGGGGGACTACCTACGGTGAGCAGTTCTTC.